Here is one TCR beta chain with its context. Assay: immunoSEQ multiplex PCR; the TCRdb copy retains only in-frame clones and omits some. Of about 220,000 clones in the sample, about 90% were seen once. Germline assignment: CDR1 LNHDA and CDR2 SQIVND (reference sequence). The CDR3 runs 13 residues. Trimming shortened V by 0 bases and J by 4 bases, and 7 bases separated the two germline ends. This record belongs to a study of blood T cell repertoires in COVID-19. Across the study: Samples of COVID-19 (acute and convalescent) were obtained from the United States, Italy and Spain.

Sequences were obtained from peripheral blood. The receptor was isolated from a man aged 35-49 years with active or convalescent COVID-19. V gene TRBV19 combines with J gene TRBJ2-7; D not resolved. CDR3 bases: TGTGCCAGTAGTATAGACAGGCGTTACGAGCAGTACTTC. Translation: CASSIDRRYEQYF.